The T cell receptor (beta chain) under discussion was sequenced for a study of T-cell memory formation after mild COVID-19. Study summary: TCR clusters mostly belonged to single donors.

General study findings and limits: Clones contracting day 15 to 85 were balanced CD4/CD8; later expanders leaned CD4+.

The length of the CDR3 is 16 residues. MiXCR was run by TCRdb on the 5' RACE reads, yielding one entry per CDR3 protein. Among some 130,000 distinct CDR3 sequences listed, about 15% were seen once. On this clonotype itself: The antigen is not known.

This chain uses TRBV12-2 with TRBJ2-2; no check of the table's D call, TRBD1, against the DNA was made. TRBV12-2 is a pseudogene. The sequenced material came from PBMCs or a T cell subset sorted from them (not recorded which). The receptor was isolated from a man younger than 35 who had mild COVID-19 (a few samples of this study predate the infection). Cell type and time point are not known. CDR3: CASPINKWDRGRELFF. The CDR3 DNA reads TGTGCAAGTCCCATTAATAAATGGGACAGGGGACGGGAGCTGTTTTTT.